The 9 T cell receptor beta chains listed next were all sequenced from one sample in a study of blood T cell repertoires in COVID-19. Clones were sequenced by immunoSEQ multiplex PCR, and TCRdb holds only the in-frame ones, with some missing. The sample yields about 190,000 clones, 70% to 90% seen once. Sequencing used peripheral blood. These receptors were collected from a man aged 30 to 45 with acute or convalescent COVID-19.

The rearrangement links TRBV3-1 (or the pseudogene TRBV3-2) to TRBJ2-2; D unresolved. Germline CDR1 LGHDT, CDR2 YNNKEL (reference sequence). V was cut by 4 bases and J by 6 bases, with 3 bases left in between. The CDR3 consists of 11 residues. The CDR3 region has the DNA TGTGCCAGCAGCCGGCCCGGGGAGCTGTTTTTT. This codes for CASSRPGELFF.

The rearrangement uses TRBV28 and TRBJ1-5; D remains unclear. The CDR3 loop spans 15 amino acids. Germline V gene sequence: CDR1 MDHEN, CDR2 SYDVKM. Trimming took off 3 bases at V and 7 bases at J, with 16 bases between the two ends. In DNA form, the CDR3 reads TGTGCCAGCAGTTTTACGTCGGTGCGGCGGCAGCCCCAGCATTTT. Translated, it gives CASSFTSVRRQPQHF.

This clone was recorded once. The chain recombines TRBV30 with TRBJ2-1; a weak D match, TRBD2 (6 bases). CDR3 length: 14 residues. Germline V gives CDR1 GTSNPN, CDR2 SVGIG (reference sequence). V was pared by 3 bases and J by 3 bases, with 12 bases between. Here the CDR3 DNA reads TGTGCCTGGAGGCCGGCTAGCGACTACAATGAGCAGTTCTTC. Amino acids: CAWRPASDYNEQFF.

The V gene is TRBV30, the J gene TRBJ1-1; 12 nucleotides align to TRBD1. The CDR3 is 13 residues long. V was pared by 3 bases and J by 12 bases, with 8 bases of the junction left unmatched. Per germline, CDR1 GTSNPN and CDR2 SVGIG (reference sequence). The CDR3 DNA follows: TGTGCCTGGAGGAGGGACAGGGGGCGAGGAACTTTCTTT. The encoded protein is CAWRRDRGRGTFF.

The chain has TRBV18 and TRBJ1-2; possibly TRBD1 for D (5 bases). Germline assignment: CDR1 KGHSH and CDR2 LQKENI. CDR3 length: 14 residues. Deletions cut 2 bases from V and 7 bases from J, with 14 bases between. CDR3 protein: CASSPNRTPIGYTF. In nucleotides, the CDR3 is TGTGCCAGCTCACCAAATAGGACACCTATTGGCTACACCTTC. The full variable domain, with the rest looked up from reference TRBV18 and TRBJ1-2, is NAGVMQNPRHLVRRRGQEARLRCSPMKGHSHVYWYRQLPEEGLKFMVYLQKENIIDESGMPKERFSAEFPKEGPSILRIQQVVRGDSAAYFCASSPNRTPIGYTFGSGTRLTVV.

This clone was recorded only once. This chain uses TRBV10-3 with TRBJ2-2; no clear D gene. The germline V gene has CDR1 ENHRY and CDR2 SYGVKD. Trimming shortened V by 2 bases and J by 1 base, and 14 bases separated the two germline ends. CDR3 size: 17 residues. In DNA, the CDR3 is TGTGCCATCAGTGAGGGCTCGAGAGCGTTGAACACCGGGGAGCTGTTTTTT. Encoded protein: CAISEGSRALNTGELFF.

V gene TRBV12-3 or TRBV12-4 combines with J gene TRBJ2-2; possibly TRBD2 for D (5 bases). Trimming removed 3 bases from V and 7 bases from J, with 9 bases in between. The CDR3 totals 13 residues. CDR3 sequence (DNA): TGTGCCAGCAGTTTGGGAGAGGTCGGGGAGCTGTTTTTT. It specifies CASSLGEVGELFF.

The CDR3: CASSQDGRLVGYTF. The DNA for the CDR3 is TGTGCCAGCAGCCAAGATGGCCGCCTGGTTGGCTACACCTTC. The chain couples TRBV4-2 to TRBJ1-2; no reliable D call. From germline, CDR1 is LGHNA and CDR2 YNFKEQ. This CDR3 contains 14 residues. Trimming left V 0 bases short and J 7 bases short, with 12 bases between.

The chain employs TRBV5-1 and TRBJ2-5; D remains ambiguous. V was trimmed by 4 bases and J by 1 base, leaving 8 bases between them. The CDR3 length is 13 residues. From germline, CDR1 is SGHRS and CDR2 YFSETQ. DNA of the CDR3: TGCGCCAGCAGCCCCCCAGGCCAAGAGACCCAGTACTTC. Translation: CASSPPGQETQYF.